The 19 T cell receptor beta chains given below trace back to one sample, sequenced in a study of technical replicates of blood from several donors. Sequenced by immunoSEQ multiplex PCR; TCRdb stores in-frame clones only, minus some. This sample has fewer than 60,000 clones, with more than 85% found just once. The sequencing sample was made of PBMCs. The source of these receptors is a human donor in good health. Some clones in this sample may be carry-over from other donors' samples.

This chain joins TRBV5-1 and TRBJ1-4, with TRBD1 identical over 8 bases. CDR3 size: 15 residues. Per germline, CDR1 SGHRS and CDR2 YFSETQ. Trimming at V came to 5 bases and at J to 2 bases, leaving 5 bases not matched to a gene. The CDR3 DNA sequence: TGCGCCAGCAGTCCTCAGGGGGCGACTAATGAAAAACTGTTTTTT. Translation: CASSPQGATNEKLFF.

CDR3 bases: TGTGCTTCCCTGGGACAGATAGTCTCTGGGGCCAACGTCCTGACTTTC. Translating it yields CASLGQIVSGANVLTF. This chain links TRBV30 with TRBJ2-6, with TRBD1 identical over 7 bases. The CDR3 covers 16 residues. Germline CDR1 is GTSNPN and CDR2 is SVGIG (reference sequence).

This chain joins TRBV2 and TRBJ2-1; D is ambiguous. The CDR3 extends over 11 amino acids. The V end was cut by 5 bases, the J end by 4 bases, with 3 bases between. CDR1 SNHLY and CDR2 FYNNEI come from the germline V gene. The CDR3 coding sequence is TGTGCCAGCAGTCCGTACAATGAGCAGTTCTTC. This codes for CASSPYNEQFF. Based on the CDR3 plus reference TRBV2 and TRBJ2-1, the full variable domain is EPEVTQTPSHQVTQMGQEVILRCVPISNHLYFYWYRQILGQKVEFLVSFYNNEISEKSEIFDDQFSVERPDGSNFTLKIRSTKLEDSAMYFCASSPYNEQFFGPGTRLTVL.

The J gene is TRBJ2-2, the V gene TRBV5-4; TRBD2 matches 10 bases. The CDR3 has 14 residues. Germline V gene lookup returns CDR1 SGHNT and CDR2 YYREEE (reference sequence). V lost 5 bases to trimming and J lost 8 bases; unmatched junction nucleotides: 6. The chain's CDR3 is CASSVAGGAGELFF. For the CDR3, the DNA is TGTGCCAGCAGTGTAGCGGGGGGTGCTGGGGAGCTGTTTTTT.

The chain employs TRBV5-4 and TRBJ1-1; D gene ambiguous. The CDR3 extends over 11 amino acids. CDR1 and CDR2 from the germline V gene are SGHNT and YYREEE (reference sequence). The V end was cut by 1 base, the J end by 7 bases, with 5 bases between. The CDR3 nucleotides read TGTGCCAGCAGCTTGTACGGTGAAGCTTTCTTT. Its translation is CASSLYGEAFF.

The genes are TRBV19 and TRBJ2-1, with TRBD1 as a possible D gene (6 bases). V dropped 5 bases and J dropped 0 bases, with 11 bases sitting between them. In germline, CDR1 is LNHDA, CDR2 SQIVND (reference sequence). CDR3 size: 15 residues. The CDR3: CASSEQGGSYNEQFF. The CDR3 DNA is TGTGCCAGTAGTGAACAGGGTGGCTCCTACAATGAGCAGTTCTTC.

This sequence joins TRBV19 and TRBJ2-2; D might be TRBD2 (6 bases). Germline V gene sequence: CDR1 LNHDA, CDR2 SQIVND (reference sequence). CDR3 size: 16 residues. V gave up 7 bases and J gave up 2 bases, with 17 bases separating them. CDR3 nucleotide sequence: TGTGCCAGTAAGCCCTTACCGGGACTTAACACCGGGGAGCTGTTTTTT. Amino acid sequence: CASKPLPGLNTGELFF.

The CDR3 DNA reads as TGTGCCAGCAGCTTTACGGGACAGGGGTACGAGCAGTACTTC. Protein sequence: CASSFTGQGYEQYF. The rearrangement joins TRBV27 to TRBJ2-7; TRBD1 matches 10 bases. Germline lookup yields CDR1 MNHEY and CDR2 SMNVEV (reference sequence). The CDR3 loop spans 14 amino acids. The ends lost 6 bases at V and 4 bases at J; junction bases unmatched: 6.

The chain joins TRBV7-6 to TRBJ2-3; weak D call: TRBD1 (6 bases). Deletions cut 2 bases from V and 4 bases from J, with 19 bases between. There are 17 residues in the CDR3. Looked up from germline, CDR1 is SGHVS and CDR2 is FNYEAQ. As DNA, the CDR3 is TGTGCCAGCAGCTTAACAGTATGGGGCCAGGGGTCAGATACGCAGTATTTT. Translated: CASSLTVWGQGSDTQYF.

The chain recombines TRBV5-4 with TRBJ2-1; D unresolved. Trimming shortened V by 0 bases and J by 0 bases, and 4 bases separated the two germline ends. CDR1 and CDR2 from the germline V gene are SGHNT and YYREEE (reference sequence). This CDR3 is built from 14 residues. DNA for the CDR3: TGTGCCAGCAGCTTGGGTAACTCCTACAATGAGCAGTTCTTC. Translated, it gives CASSLGNSYNEQFF.

This clone was picked up one time. The V call is TRBV5-1, the J call TRBJ2-2, with 9 bases fitting TRBD1. Germline V lookup: CDR1 SGHRS, CDR2 YFSETQ. V lost 4 bases and J lost 2; bases outside the gene matches: 9. The length of the CDR3 is 17 residues. This CDR3 is CASSTKKTGGNTGELFF. The CDR3 DNA reads as TGCGCCAGCAGCACGAAGAAGACAGGGGGAAACACCGGGGAGCTGTTTTTT.

The genes are TRBV5-3 and TRBJ2-1, with 7 bases fitting TRBD2. TRBV5-3 is treated as an ORF (open reading frame) with a function not yet certain. This CDR3 comprises 16 residues. Germline trimming cut 0 bases from V and 4 bases from J; bases unmatched to any gene: 7. In DNA, the CDR3 is TGTGCCAGAAGCTTGGCATGGGGGGGGATTTACAATGAGCAGTTCTTC. Translation gives CARSLAWGGIYNEQFF.

The chain joins TRBV13 to TRBJ2-2; 7 positions match TRBD1. CDR1 and CDR2 (germline): PRHDT, FYEKMQ (reference sequence). The CDR3 runs 14 residues. Unmatched junction bases numbered 7, after V lost 5 bases and J lost 7 bases. The CDR3 coding sequence is TGTGCCAGCAGCCAAGGACAGGTCATCGGGGAGCTGTTTTTT. Amino acids: CASSQGQVIGELFF.

The V and J genes are TRBV18 and TRBJ1-5; tentative D call: TRBD1 (6 bases). CDR1 is KGHSH, CDR2 LQKENI, per germline. V was cut by 6 bases and J by 4 bases, with 10 bases left in between. The CDR3 extends over 13 amino acids. The CDR3 here is CASSPDRNQPQHF. The CDR3 nucleotides are TGTGCCAGCTCGCCAGACAGGAATCAGCCCCAGCATTTT.

This chain uses TRBV4-3 with TRBJ2-7; no definite D call. Trimming took 0 bases from V and 2 from J, leaving 14 bases between them. This CDR3 spans 16 amino acids. Per germline, CDR1 LGHNA and CDR2 YSLEER. The CDR3 loop reads CASSQDAAAATYEQYF. The CDR3 DNA reads TGCGCCAGCAGCCAAGACGCGGCGGCGGCTACCTACGAGCAGTACTTC.

The CDR3 sequence: CASSLLGGSNTEAFF. CDR3 nucleotides: TGTGCCAGCAGCCTACTCGGAGGGTCAAACACTGAAGCTTTCTTT. This rearrangement joins TRBV7-2 to TRBJ1-1; D is uncertain. Germline-derived CDR1 and CDR2 are SGHTA and FQGNSA. The CDR3 is 15 amino acids. Trimming removed 5 bases from V and 2 bases from J, with 15 bases in between.

The V and J genes are TRBV7-2 and TRBJ2-2, with 8 bases aligning to TRBD2. The ends lost 3 bases at V and 4 bases at J; junction bases unmatched: 10. CDR1 is SGHTA, CDR2 FQGNSA, per germline. The CDR3 consists of 17 residues. The CDR3 nucleotides are TGTGCCAGCAGCTTCGACGGGAGGGCCGCGGGCACCGGGGAGCTGTTTTTT. It translates to CASSFDGRAAGTGELFF. Complete variable domain (other parts from reference TRBV7-2 and TRBJ2-2): GAGVSQSPSNKVTEKGKDVELRCDPISGHTALYWYRQSLGQGLEFLIYFQGNSAPDKSGLPSDRFSAERTGGSVSTLTIQRTQQEDSAVYLCASSFDGRAAGTGELFFGEGSRLTVL.

The sample holds one count of this clone. The chain employs TRBV11-3 and TRBJ2-7; D is possibly TRBD2 (5 bases). Trimming left V 0 bases short and J 7 bases short, with 13 bases between. Germline V gives CDR1 SGHNT, CDR2 YENEEA. The CDR3 runs 14 residues. CDR3 loop: CASSLDGRPGEQYF. CDR3 nucleotides: TGTGCCAGCAGCTTAGACGGCAGGCCGGGGGAGCAGTACTTC.

The chain uses TRBV9 and TRBJ1-5; D is unresolved. V lost 0 bases to trimming and J lost 7 bases, with 14 bases between them. Looked up from germline, CDR1 is SGDLS and CDR2 is YYNGEE. The CDR3 runs 15 residues. CDR3 region: CASSVGGGQEQPQHF. The CDR3 DNA reads as TGTGCCAGCAGCGTAGGTGGAGGGCAGGAACAGCCCCAGCATTTT.